These 25 T cell receptor beta chains came from one sample sequenced in a study of early stage breast cancer tumors. TCRdb's table, derived via immunoSEQ multiplex PCR, lists solely in-frame clones and lacks some. The profile shows 30,000 or so clones, over 70% of them singletons. Source material: blood. All receptors derive from a person aged 40 to 49 with breast cancer.

This clone has just a few counts. The V call is TRBV5-1, the J call TRBJ2-7, with TRBD1 matching over 9 bases. Germline V lookup: CDR1 SGHRS, CDR2 YFSETQ. The V gene end was trimmed by 3 bases and the J gene end by 6 bases; junction bases not matched to a gene: 7. This CDR3 has 14 residues. CDR3 loop: CASSSGTGSVEQYF. The CDR3 DNA reads as TGCGCCAGCAGCTCCGGGACAGGGAGTGTCGAGCAGTACTTC.

This clone came up once. The chain links TRBV5-1 to TRBJ2-3, with 12 bases aligning to TRBD2. This CDR3 comprises 17 residues. The V gene's germline CDR1 is SGHRS and CDR2 YFSETQ. Trimming cost V 0 bases and J 2 bases; bases outside gene matches: 4. The CDR3 reads CASSLARLAGVTDTQYF. CDR3 DNA: TGCGCCAGCAGCTTGGCCCGACTAGCGGGAGTCACAGATACGCAGTATTTT. Full variable domain (rest looked up from reference TRBV5-1 and TRBJ2-3): KAGVTQTPRYLIKTRGQQVTLSCSPISGHRSVSWYQQTPGQGLQFLFEYFSETQRNKGNFPGRFSGRQFSNSRSEMNVSTLELGDSALYLCASSLARLAGVTDTQYFGPGTRLTVL.

This clone was seen more than once but under ten times. V and J are TRBV7-2 and TRBJ2-7; D could derive from TRBD1 or TRBD2 (5 bases each). This CDR3 has 13 residues. V lost 5 bases and J lost 3, with 11 bases in between. Germline V gene sequence: CDR1 SGHTA, CDR2 FQGNSA. The CDR3 region is CASSVGTGYEQYF. CDR3 bases: TGTGCCAGCAGCGTAGGGACGGGCTACGAGCAGTACTTC. The full variable domain, with the rest looked up from reference TRBV7-2 and TRBJ2-7, is GAGVSQSPSNKVTEKGKDVELRCDPISGHTALYWYRQSLGQGLEFLIYFQGNSAPDKSGLPSDRFSAERTGGSVSTLTIQRTQQEDSAVYLCASSVGTGYEQYFGPGTRLTVT.

This clone was counted between two and nine times. This chain links TRBV4-3 with TRBJ2-3; 11 bases match TRBD1. The ends lost 0 bases at V and 4 bases at J; junction bases unmatched: 3. The CDR3 has 16 residues. Germline lookup yields CDR1 LGHNA and CDR2 YSLEER. The CDR3: CASSQEMGQGADTQYF. In DNA, the CDR3 is TGCGCCAGCAGCCAAGAAATGGGACAGGGGGCAGATACGCAGTATTTT.

The chain uses TRBV28 and TRBJ2-1, with 12 bases matching TRBD2. The J segment lost 7 bases and the V segment lost 4 bases, leaving 8 bases of the junction unmatched. CDR1 is MDHEN, CDR2 SYDVKM, per germline. This CDR3 spans 16 amino acids. The CDR3 nucleotides read TGTGCCAGCAGTTCCCTACTAGCGGGAGGATTGAATGAGCAGTTCTTC. Translated: CASSSLLAGGLNEQFF.

This clone was counted between two and nine times. The chain links TRBV5-1 to TRBJ2-1; TRBD2 might be the D (6 bases). CDR3 length: 13 amino acids. V was trimmed by 5 bases and J by 6 bases, leaving 12 bases between them. Germline values: CDR1 SGHRS, CDR2 YFSETQ. Written as DNA, the CDR3 is TGCGCCAGCAGGGAGGACTATATCAATGAGCAGTTCTTC. This sequence encodes CASREDYINEQFF.

The chain uses TRBV7-8 and TRBJ2-1, with D possibly called TRBD1 or TRBD2 (5 bases each). The ends were cut back, 4 bases at V and 8 bases at J, with 18 bases in the middle. The CDR3 has 15 amino acids. CDR1 SGHVS and CDR2 FQNEAQ come from the germline V gene. The CDR3 DNA sequence: TGTGCCAGCAGCTCCGGGACGACGGACCGCGATGAGCAGTTCTTC. Protein product: CASSSGTTDRDEQFF.

In this sample, this clone turned up a few times. The rearrangement links TRBV2 to TRBJ2-7; 10 positions agree with TRBD2. Per the germline V gene, CDR1 is SNHLY and CDR2 is FYNNEI. The CDR3 spans 14 residues. V lost 6 bases, J lost 9 bases, and 11 bases stayed unmatched. Here the CDR3 reads CASRTEREGPGQYF. The CDR3 DNA is TGTGCCAGCAGGACCGAGCGGGAGGGCCCCGGGCAGTACTTC. Complete variable domain (other parts from reference TRBV2 and TRBJ2-7): EPEVTQTPSHQVTQMGQEVILRCVPISNHLYFYWYRQILGQKVEFLVSFYNNEISEKSEIFDDQFSVERPDGSNFTLKIRSTKLEDSAMYFCASRTEREGPGQYFGPGTRLTVT.

This clone was found a few times. The gene calls are TRBV7-2 and TRBJ1-5; weak D call: TRBD1 (6 bases). Germline CDR1 SGHTA, CDR2 FQGNSA. The CDR3 covers 14 residues. The V end was cut by 1 base, the J end by 5 bases, with 9 bases between. Here the CDR3 DNA reads TGTGCCAGCAGCTTAGAGGGGGGCGATCAGCCCCAGCATTTT. This sequence encodes CASSLEGGDQPQHF.

The chain employs TRBV7-8 and TRBJ2-1; D not resolved. V was trimmed by 1 base and J by 0 bases, leaving 10 bases between them. The CDR3 totals 16 residues. CDR1 and CDR2 from the germline V gene are SGHVS and FQNEAQ. DNA for the CDR3: TGTGCCAGCAGCTTAGGGCGGAAGAGCTCCTACAATGAGCAGTTCTTC. The encoded protein is CASSLGRKSSYNEQFF.

The rearrangement uses TRBV7-3 and TRBJ2-2; 7 nucleotides agree with TRBD2. V was pared by 5 bases and J by 4 bases, with 13 bases of the junction left unmatched. The CDR3 spans 17 residues. The germline V gene has CDR1 SGHTA and CDR2 FQGTGA. The CDR3 bases are TGTGCCAGCAGCCCTGCAGCCTCGGGACTATCCACCGGGGAGCTGTTTTTT. Protein product: CASSPAASGLSTGELFF.

This clone was recorded a few times. The chain employs TRBV30 and TRBJ1-3; no clear D. The CDR3 is 14 amino acids. CDR1 is GTSNPN and CDR2 is SVGIG in the germline V gene (reference sequence). Trimming took off 0 bases at V and 2 bases at J, with 8 bases between the two ends. The DNA for the CDR3 is TGTGCCTGGAGTGTCGAGAGGACTGGAAACACCATATATTTT. Its protein is CAWSVERTGNTIYF.

The chain uses TRBV19 and TRBJ2-7, with 9 bases matching TRBD2. The CDR3 is 15 amino acids. Germline V lookup: CDR1 LNHDA, CDR2 SQIVND (reference sequence). Germline trimming cut 5 bases from V and 4 bases from J; bases unmatched to any gene: 9. CDR3: CASSPRGGGAYEQYF. The CDR3 nucleotides are TGTGCCAGTAGTCCCCGCGGGGGGGGTGCGTACGAGCAGTACTTC.

The CDR3 bases are TGCGCCAGCAGCTTTACAGGGGGCGGAGAGACCCAGTACTTC. It codes for CASSFTGGGETQYF. This sequence joins TRBV5-1 and TRBJ2-5, with 9 nucleotides matching TRBD1. This CDR3 region has 14 residues. Unmatched junction bases numbered 3, after V lost 2 bases and J lost 4 bases. The germline V gene has CDR1 SGHRS and CDR2 YFSETQ. The full variable domain, completed using reference TRBV5-1 and TRBJ2-5, is KAGVTQTPRYLIKTRGQQVTLSCSPISGHRSVSWYQQTPGQGLQFLFEYFSETQRNKGNFPGRFSGRQFSNSRSEMNVSTLELGDSALYLCASSFTGGGETQYFGPGTRLLVL.

The V gene is TRBV6-5, the J gene TRBJ1-6; possibly TRBD1 for D (5 bases). This CDR3 contains 14 residues. The germline V gene has CDR1 MNHEY and CDR2 SVGAGI. V was pared by 9 bases and J by 4 bases, with 13 bases between. The CDR3 bases are TGTGCCAGAGACCTGACAGAGTATAATTCACCCCTCCACTTT. Translation: CARDLTEYNSPLHF.

J is TRBJ2-5 and V is TRBV5-6; D might be TRBD1 or TRBD2, each matching 5 bases. In germline, CDR1 is SGHDT, CDR2 YYEEEE. With 2 bases removed from V and 4 bases from J, the gap between germline ends came to 9 bases. The CDR3 contains 13 residues. The CDR3 DNA reads TGTGCCAGCAGCTTAGGGGACGGAGAGACCCAGTACTTC. This translates into CASSLGDGETQYF. The variable domain in full, completed from reference TRBV5-6 and TRBJ2-5, reads DAGVTQSPTHLIKTRGQQVTLRCSPKSGHDTVSWYQQALGQGPQFIFQYYEEEERQRGNFPDRFSGHQFPNYSSELNVNALLLGDSALYLCASSLGDGETQYFGPGTRLLVL.

In its sample, this clone was seen once. The rearrangement uses TRBV5-1 and TRBJ2-3; D not resolved. Trimming removed 0 bases at V and 2 bases at J, with 4 bases between. This CDR3 contains 13 residues. Germline V gene lookup returns CDR1 SGHRS and CDR2 YFSETQ. The CDR3 region is CASSLDATDTQYF. The CDR3 nucleotides read TGCGCCAGCAGCTTGGACGCCACAGATACGCAGTATTTT.

The gene calls are TRBV19 and TRBJ2-6; 11 positions match TRBD1. V dropped 5 bases and J dropped 0; count of bases not matched to a gene: 9. The germline CDR1 and CDR2 sequences are LNHDA and SQIVND (reference sequence). CDR3 length equals 19 residues. CDR3: CASSVPPGQGVSGANVLTF. The DNA for the CDR3 is TGTGCCAGTAGTGTCCCACCGGGACAGGGGGTCTCTGGGGCCAACGTCCTGACTTTC.

The chain couples TRBV18 to TRBJ1-2; 8 positions match TRBD1. The CDR3 totals 15 residues. After removal of 3 bases from V and 8 bases from J, the junction contained 11 bases not matched to a gene. CDR1 is KGHSH and CDR2 is LQKENI in the germline V gene. The CDR3 DNA sequence: TGTGCCAGCTCACCTGCTATCGACAGGGGTGGCGGCTACACCTTC. Residues: CASSPAIDRGGGYTF. Full variable domain (remainder filled in from reference TRBV18 and TRBJ1-2): NAGVMQNPRHLVRRRGQEARLRCSPMKGHSHVYWYRQLPEEGLKFMVYLQKENIIDESGMPKERFSAEFPKEGPSILRIQQVVRGDSAAYFCASSPAIDRGGGYTFGSGTRLTVV.

This clone was picked up a small number of times. The CDR3 DNA is TGTGCCAGCAGCCCCGGGACTAGCGGGATCAAGGAGACCCAGTACTTC. Its protein is CASSPGTSGIKETQYF. The chain employs TRBV7-9 and TRBJ2-5; TRBD2 matches 13 bases. Trimming took 5 bases from V and 5 from J; bases not matched to a gene: 8. The CDR3 runs 16 residues. The germline V gene encodes CDR1 SEHNR and CDR2 FQNEAQ (reference sequence).

This clone was recorded a few times. This chain joins TRBV19 and TRBJ1-1; 7 positions match TRBD1. Germline-derived CDR1 and CDR2 are LNHDA and SQIVND (reference sequence). This CDR3 contains 13 residues. The junction had 3 bases not matched to a gene; V was cut back by 2 bases and J by 6 bases. In nucleotides, the CDR3 is TGTGCCAGTAGTATAAGACAGGGCTCTGAAGCTTTCTTT. This encodes CASSIRQGSEAFF.

This clone was observed a single time. The chain employs TRBV5-5 and TRBJ2-7; 9 bases agree with TRBD1. The CDR3 covers 15 residues. J gave up 3 bases and V 7 bases, and 11 bases lay outside the gene matches. The germline V gene encodes CDR1 SGHKS and CDR2 YYEKEE (reference sequence). The CDR3 DNA sequence: TGTGCCAGCGCACAAATTGGGACAGGGATCTACGAGCAGTACTTC. Translation gives CASAQIGTGIYEQYF.

The rearrangement uses TRBV11-3 and TRBJ2-7; D is ambiguous. CDR1 SGHNT and CDR2 YENEEA come from the germline V gene. V was clipped by 5 bases and J by 6 bases, with 11 bases between them. This CDR3 contains 12 residues. The CDR3 region is CASSKGLGEQYF. Written as DNA, the CDR3 is TGTGCCAGCAGCAAAGGTCTTGGCGAGCAGTACTTC.

This clone has more than one count but fewer than ten. CDR3 residues: CASSVSEYNEQFF. The CDR3 DNA follows: TGTGCCAGCAGCGTATCGGAGTACAATGAGCAGTTCTTC. The J gene is TRBJ2-1, the V gene TRBV9; D remains unclear. V shed 1 base and J shed 4 bases, with 6 bases lying between them. Germline V gene lookup returns CDR1 SGDLS and CDR2 YYNGEE. The CDR3 is 13 amino acids.

Only a few counts were recorded for this clone. The V gene is TRBV6-5, the J gene TRBJ2-2; 12 nucleotides line up with TRBD1. CDR3 size: 15 residues. V shed 6 bases, J shed 6 bases, and the junction held 5 bases outside the gene matches. Germline V gene lookup returns CDR1 MNHEY and CDR2 SVGAGI. CDR3 coding DNA: TGTGCCAGCAGGAGACGGGACAGGGGGCCCGGGGAGCTGTTTTTT. Its translation is CASRRRDRGPGELFF.